This TCR beta chain was found in a study of shared T cell receptors in the human thymus. This clone turned up a few times. TCRdb's table, derived via immunoSEQ multiplex PCR, lists solely in-frame clones and lacks some. The sample lists about 710,000 clones; around 87% were seen once. This sample also appeared in a second study, on human thymus T cells. That source notes: Resected material from corrective heart surgery provided the thymus tissue analysed. Blood and thymic repertoires both appeared biased in V and J gene usage. Related studies found that unrelated individuals share highly overlapping thymic repertoires.

The sequence came from a boy in the first two years of life with a congenital heart defect. The material sequenced was thymocytes.

CDR3 amino acids: CASRNNGVSNTIYF. The CDR3 region has the DNA TGTGCCAGCAGGAATAACGGGGTCTCAAACACCATATATTTT. This sequence joins TRBV28 and TRBJ1-3; no clear D. With 6 bases removed from V and 6 bases from J, the gap between germline ends came to 15 bases. This CDR3 has 14 residues. CDR1 and CDR2 (germline): MDHEN, SYDVKM.